Presented here are 27 T cell receptor beta chains from one specimen sequenced in a study of control samples from healthy donors and cancer patients. Clones were read by immunoSEQ multiplex PCR, and TCRdb kept only the in-frame ones, dropping some. The table records 100,000 to 150,000 clones, around 90% of them present only once. Material: blood. The receptors were sampled from a middle-aged man in good health.

The V call is TRBV7-2, the J call TRBJ1-3; D unresolved. Germline CDR1 and CDR2: SGHTA and FQGNSA. Trimming removed 3 bases from V and 2 bases from J, with 11 bases in between. This CDR3 comprises 15 residues. The CDR3 region has the DNA TGTGCCAGCAGCTTTGGGCTGACCGCTGGAAACACCATATATTTT. This gives the protein CASSFGLTAGNTIYF.

The V and J genes are TRBV6-2 or TRBV6-3 and TRBJ2-3; 11 nucleotides match TRBD2. The CDR3 is made up of 18 amino acids. J lost 7 bases, V lost 5 bases, and 17 bases had no gene match. CDR1 is MNHEY, CDR2 SVGEGT, per germline. Written as DNA, the CDR3 is TGTGCCAGCAGTCTAACTAGCGGGAGTTGGACCGGTGTAAATACGCAGTATTTT. This translates into CASSLTSGSWTGVNTQYF.

This chain joins TRBV9 and TRBJ1-5; the match to TRBD1 covers 9 bases. The germline V gene encodes CDR1 SGDLS and CDR2 YYNGEE. After removal of 1 base from V and 5 bases from J, the junction contained 4 bases not matched to a gene. The CDR3 spans 15 residues. CDR3 amino acids: CASSVTGGGDQPQHF. In DNA, the CDR3 is TGTGCCAGCAGCGTAACAGGGGGCGGGGATCAGCCCCAGCATTTT.

The rearrangement links TRBV10-3 to TRBJ2-5; D is possibly TRBD1 (5 bases). This CDR3 contains 14 residues. The V gene lost 0 bases and the J gene lost 5 bases, with 10 bases spanning the gap. Germline CDR1 and CDR2: ENHRY and SYGVKD. CDR3 nucleotides: TGTGCCATCAGTGAGTCAGGGGTCCATGAGACCCAGTACTTC. Amino acid sequence: CAISESGVHETQYF.

The V and J genes are TRBV7-3 and TRBJ2-2; D gene ambiguous. Germline V gene lookup returns CDR1 SGHTA and CDR2 FQGTGA. The CDR3 runs to 13 residues. The germline V and J ends were trimmed by 5 bases and 15 bases, with 19 bases remaining between them. CDR3 residues: CASSAQSRAPVFF. CDR3 nucleotides: TGTGCCAGCAGCGCCCAATCCCGGGCGCCGGTGTTTTTT.

The chain uses TRBV19 and TRBJ1-3, with D hard to call. V was cut by 8 bases and J by 0 bases, with 11 bases left in between. Germline V gene lookup returns CDR1 LNHDA and CDR2 SQIVND (reference sequence). This CDR3 spans 14 amino acids. CDR3 protein: CASREDLSGNTIYF. CDR3 coding DNA: TGTGCCAGTCGGGAAGACCTCTCTGGAAACACCATATATTTT. Drawing the rest from reference TRBV19 and TRBJ1-3, the complete variable domain is DGGITQSPKYLFRKEGQNVTLSCEQNLNHDAMYWYRQDPGQGLRLIYYSQIVNDFQKGDIAEGYSVSREKKESFPLTVTSAQKNPTAFYLCASREDLSGNTIYFGEGSWLTVV.

The rearrangement joins TRBV15 to TRBJ1-4; D not resolved. The V gene lost 1 base and the J gene lost 4 bases, with 4 bases spanning the gap. Germline lookup yields CDR1 LNHNV and CDR2 YYDKDF (reference sequence). The CDR3 has 13 residues. CDR3 in amino acids: CATSRGYNEKLFF. CDR3 nucleotide sequence: TGTGCCACCAGCAGAGGGTATAATGAAAAACTGTTTTTT.

This CDR3 is CASSYGWGSSYEQYF. The CDR3 nucleotides are TGTGCCAGCAGCTATGGATGGGGGAGCTCCTACGAGCAGTACTTC. V and J are TRBV6-5 and TRBJ2-7; D is perhaps TRBD1 or TRBD2 (5 bases each). In germline, CDR1 is MNHEY, CDR2 SVGAGI. V lost 6 bases to trimming and J lost 0 bases, with 15 bases between them. CDR3 size: 15 residues.

This chain links TRBV6-5 with TRBJ2-7; 9 nucleotides align to TRBD1. After removal of 6 bases from V and 2 bases from J, the junction contained 5 bases not matched to a gene. Germline V gene sequence: CDR1 MNHEY, CDR2 SVGAGI. The CDR3 is 14 amino acids. CDR3 region: CASRGTGYPYEQYF. The CDR3 DNA reads as TGTGCCAGCAGAGGGACAGGGTACCCCTACGAGCAGTACTTC.

The gene calls are TRBV30 and TRBJ1-6; D may be TRBD1 (5 bases). V dropped 5 bases and J dropped 2 bases, with 13 bases sitting between them. CDR1 is GTSNPN, CDR2 SVGIG, per germline (reference sequence). This CDR3 is 15 amino acids long. This CDR3 is CAWEPAGAYNSPLHF. CDR3 nucleotides: TGTGCCTGGGAACCCGCGGGGGCCTATAATTCACCCCTCCACTTT.

This clone was recorded a few times. The chain links TRBV7-3 to TRBJ2-7; the match to TRBD1 covers 8 bases. Per the germline V gene, CDR1 is SGHTA and CDR2 is FQGTGA. CDR3 length: 12 residues. V trimming: 5 bases; J trimming: 6 bases; junction bases outside the gene matches: 3. The CDR3 DNA reads as TGTGCCAGCAGCCCGGACAGGGTCGAGCAGTACTTC. Amino acids: CASSPDRVEQYF.

This clone was detected once. The rearrangement uses TRBV9 and TRBJ2-3; D is unresolved. V gave up 2 bases and J gave up 4 bases, with 11 bases separating them. CDR3 length equals 14 residues. From germline, CDR1 is SGDLS and CDR2 YYNGEE. CDR3 region: CASSVRGVADTQYF. In DNA, the CDR3 is TGTGCCAGCAGCGTCCGTGGAGTAGCAGATACGCAGTATTTT.

V usage is TRBV3-1 (or the pseudogene TRBV3-2) and J usage is TRBJ1-1; D gene ambiguous. V lost 4 bases to trimming and J lost 1 base, with 31 bases between them. Germline lookup yields CDR1 LGHDT and CDR2 YNNKEL (reference sequence). The CDR3 contains 21 residues. The DNA of the CDR3 is TGTGCCAGCAGCCCGTCCCGAAGCCTTGAAAGGGTACGATCCCCGAACACTGAAGCTTTCTTT. It codes for CASSPSRSLERVRSPNTEAFF.

V is TRBV5-1 and J is TRBJ2-3; the match to TRBD1 covers 7 bases. Trimming cost V 4 bases and J 2 bases; bases outside gene matches: 4. Per the germline V gene, CDR1 is SGHRS and CDR2 is YFSETQ. This CDR3 comprises 14 residues. The CDR3 reads CASSQQGSTDTQYF. CDR3 bases: TGCGCCAGCAGCCAACAGGGGTCCACAGATACGCAGTATTTT.

The chain employs TRBV28 and TRBJ1-4, with D possibly TRBD1 on 6 matching bases. The germline V gene encodes CDR1 MDHEN and CDR2 SYDVKM. The V end was cut by 8 bases, the J end by 0 bases, with 22 bases between. The CDR3 consists of 18 residues. The CDR3 DNA follows: TGTGCCAGCCACCTGGGGGGCACCAGACATGCAACTAATGAAAAACTGTTTTTT. Protein product: CASHLGGTRHATNEKLFF. The complete variable domain, with remaining parts taken from reference TRBV28 and TRBJ1-4, reads DVKVTQSSRYLVKRTGEKVFLECVQDMDHENMFWYRQDPGLGLRLIYFSYDVKMKEKGDIPEGYSVSREKKERFSLILESASTNQTSMYLCASHLGGTRHATNEKLFFGSGTQLSVL.

This chain joins TRBV19 and TRBJ1-1, with D perhaps matching TRBD1 (5 bases). Trimming took 5 bases from V and 7 from J, leaving 17 bases between them. This CDR3 is 14 amino acids long. CDR1 is LNHDA and CDR2 is SQIVND in the germline V gene (reference sequence). The CDR3 protein is CASSFRRRDLEAFF. In nucleotides, the CDR3 is TGTGCCAGTAGTTTTCGACGGAGGGACCTTGAAGCTTTCTTT.

Concerning this clone: Mismatch with germline at one junction end may stem from a read error. The rearrangement joins TRBV2 to TRBJ1-2; 7 bases are shared with TRBD1. The CDR3 sequence is 14 residues long. Germline lookup yields CDR1 SNHLY and CDR2 FYNNEI. The CDR3 protein is CVSGDRVGWKGYTF. Here the CDR3 DNA reads TGTGTCAGCGGAGACAGGGTGGGTTGGAAGGGCTACACCTTC.

The chain joins TRBV27 to TRBJ2-3, with D maybe TRBD2 (5 bases). The CDR3 consists of 17 residues. Germline CDR1 is MNHEY and CDR2 is SMNVEV (reference sequence). V lost 5 bases, J lost 7 bases, and 25 bases lay in between. CDR3 nucleotides: TGTGCCAGCAGTCCGAAGGTGACGACTAATCTACTACATACGCAGTATTTT. Its protein is CASSPKVTTNLLHTQYF.

The gene calls are TRBV5-1 and TRBJ2-2; D not certain. V lost 4 bases and J lost 6, with 10 bases in between. The germline V gene encodes CDR1 SGHRS and CDR2 YFSETQ. The CDR3 runs to 13 residues. The CDR3 is CASSPNPPGELFF. The CDR3 nucleotides are TGCGCCAGCAGCCCGAATCCCCCCGGGGAGCTGTTTTTT.

A note on this clone: One junction end disagrees with the germline gene, perhaps due to a read error. The chain employs TRBV7-7 and TRBJ2-3; D call uncertain. Germline-derived CDR1 and CDR2 are SSHAT and FNYEAQ (reference sequence). CDR3 size: 14 residues. Here the CDR3 DNA reads TGTGCTAGCAGCCCCGGGTCCCTCACAGATACGCAGTATTTT. This codes for CASSPGSLTDTQYF.

The V and J genes are TRBV28 and TRBJ1-2; possible D gene TRBD1, 6 bases. Looked up from germline, CDR1 is MDHEN and CDR2 is SYDVKM. The CDR3 has 15 residues. V was shortened by 8 bases and J by 6 bases, with 22 bases between the two germline ends. CDR3 sequence (DNA): TGTGCCAGCTCTACCGGGACCCCGGGGGCAGATGGCTACACCTTC. Its protein product is CASSTGTPGADGYTF.

The count of this clone is one. The chain recombines TRBV5-4 with TRBJ2-1, with TRBD1 matching 8 bases. V lost 0 bases and J lost 0; bases outside the gene matches: 2. The germline V gene has CDR1 SGHNT and CDR2 YYREEE (reference sequence). CDR3 length: 16 amino acids. For the CDR3, the DNA is TGTGCCAGCAGCTTGGGGGACAGGAGCTCCTACAATGAGCAGTTCTTC. This sequence encodes CASSLGDRSSYNEQFF.

V is TRBV19 and J is TRBJ1-2, with D perhaps matching TRBD1 (5 bases). The ends were cut back, 4 bases at V and 5 bases at J, with 26 bases in the middle. CDR1 LNHDA and CDR2 SQIVND come from the germline V gene (reference sequence). The CDR3 is 18 amino acids. In DNA, the CDR3 is TGTGCCAGTAGTAAACACGAAAGTGGGGACTTCATTCGGTATGGCTACACCTTC. Protein: CASSKHESGDFIRYGYTF.

The chain uses TRBV12-3 or TRBV12-4 and TRBJ2-1, with unresolved D. With 5 bases removed from V and 4 bases from J, the gap between germline ends came to 3 bases. CDR3 length: 11 residues. This CDR3 reads CASSGYNEQFF. DNA for the CDR3: TGTGCCAGCAGTGGGTACAATGAGCAGTTCTTC.

In this sample, this clone turned up once. The V gene is TRBV5-1, the J gene TRBJ2-5, with D possibly being TRBD2 (7 bases). The germline V gene has CDR1 SGHRS and CDR2 YFSETQ. V lost 4 bases, J lost 5 bases, and 15 bases lay in between. The CDR3 runs 14 residues. The CDR3 DNA is TGCGCCAGCAGCGGCTCGGGGGGCGGGGAGACCCAGTACTTC. As protein: CASSGSGGGETQYF.

The chain links TRBV7-6 to TRBJ1-1, with D perhaps TRBD1 (6 bases). CDR1 is SGHVS and CDR2 is FNYEAQ in the germline V gene. This CDR3 has 16 amino acids. Trimming removed 5 bases at V and 2 bases at J, with 18 bases between. As DNA, the CDR3 is TGTGCCAGCAGCCCGGACGTTATACAGGGCAACACTGAAGCTTTCTTT. Amino acids: CASSPDVIQGNTEAFF.

This clone was seen just once. The chain links TRBV12-5 to TRBJ2-7, with 8 bases matching TRBD1. The junction had 9 bases not matched to a gene; V was cut back by 4 bases and J by 4 bases. The CDR3 length is 15 residues. The germline CDR1 and CDR2 sequences are LGHNT and FRNRAP. CDR3 region: CASGSVLDRGYEQYF. CDR3 nucleotides: TGTGCTAGTGGTTCGGTTCTTGACAGGGGATACGAGCAGTACTTC.